The rows below give T cell receptor beta chains drawn from one sample of a study of response to subunit inactivated influenza vaccine. TCRdb re-called the RT-PCR reads through MiXCR, storing one row per CDR3 protein. The sample gives about 520,000 distinct CDR3 sequences, over 25% of which show up once; less than 2.5% is in the top ten. Source: CD4+ T cells sorted from PBMCs, taken 5 days after vaccination. The receptors were sampled from a man aged 50-60 years who received an inactivated influenza vaccine. CDR3s include the opening cysteine and the closing phenylalanine or tryptophan. D genes are given only for firm matches. The size field is filled for only some rows; it gives once, few, many or a size class.

length: 17; J: TRBJ1-5; D: NA; V: TRBV4-3; size: few; CDR3: CASSQDLADYSNQPQHF; DNA: TGCGCCAGCAGCCAAGATTTGGCAGATTATAGCAATCAGCCCCAGCATTTT
length: 15; J: TRBJ2-7; D: TRBD1; V: TRBV15; size: NA; CDR3: CATSRGGTGSYEQYF; DNA: TGTGCCACCAGCAGAGGAGGGACAGGGAGCTACGAGCAGTACTTC
length: 12; J: TRBJ2-5; D: TRBD2; V: TRBV5-5; size: NA; CDR3: CASSPGLAAQYF; DNA: TGTGCCAGCAGCCCTGGACTAGCGGCCCAGTACTTC
length: 15; J: TRBJ2-5; D: TRBD2; V: TRBV7-2; size: NA; CDR3: CASSPLAGGRETQYF; DNA: TGTGCCAGCAGCCCTCTAGCGGGGGGGCGGGAGACCCAGTACTTC
length: 13; J: TRBJ1-1; D: NA; V: TRBV6-6; size: NA; CDR3: CASSYPSRTEAFF; DNA: TGTGCCAGCAGTTACCCCTCTAGGACTGAAGCTTTCTTT
length: 15; J: TRBJ1-4; D: TRBD1; V: TRBV2; size: NA; CDR3: CASGPLGTGNEKLFF; DNA: TGTGCCAGCGGCCCCCTCGGGACAGGGAATGAAAAACTGTTTTTT
length: 12; J: TRBJ2-3; D: NA; V: TRBV6-5; size: NA; CDR3: CASSHPSGEQYF; DNA: TGTGCCAGCAGTCACCCATCCGGGGAGCAGTATTTT
length: 16; J: TRBJ2-7; D: NA; V: TRBV5-1; size: NA; CDR3: CASSLMGSGVSYEQYF; DNA: TGCGCCAGCAGCTTGATGGGTAGCGGAGTCTCCTACGAGCAGTACTTC
length: 15; J: TRBJ2-1; D: NA; V: TRBV10-3; size: few; CDR3: CAISESGQAYNEQFF; DNA: TGTGCCATCAGTGAGTCGGGGCAGGCATACAATGAGCAGTTCTTC
length: 13; J: TRBJ2-1; D: TRBD1; V: TRBV7-2; size: NA; CDR3: CATGQGTGHEQFF; DNA: TGTGCCACTGGACAGGGGACTGGACATGAGCAGTTCTTC
length: 14; J: TRBJ1-5; D: NA; V: TRBV18; size: once; CDR3: CASSPPGQRQPQHF; DNA: TGTGCCAGCTCACCACCTGGACAGCGTCAGCCCCAGCATTTT
length: 15; J: TRBJ2-5; D: NA; V: TRBV6-5; size: NA; CDR3: CASSSDYSGQETQYF; DNA: TGTGCCAGCAGTTCCGACTATTCCGGCCAAGAGACCCAGTACTTC
length: 13; J: TRBJ2-4; D: NA; V: TRBV7-2; size: NA; CDR3: CASSLKGSNIQYF; DNA: TGTGCCAGCAGCTTGAAGGGGTCAAACATTCAGTACTTC
length: 14; J: TRBJ2-7; D: NA; V: TRBV20-1; size: NA; CDR3: CSASSAAVDYEQYF; DNA: TGCAGTGCTAGTTCGGCAGCGGTAGACTACGAGCAGTACTTC
length: 17; J: TRBJ2-5; D: TRBD2; V: TRBV19; size: NA; CDR3: CASSESSGLAGGETQYF; DNA: TGTGCCAGTAGCGAGTCCTCGGGACTAGCGGGAGGCGAGACCCAGTACTTC
length: 12; J: TRBJ2-3; D: NA; V: TRBV30; size: NA; CDR3: CAWSLLTDTQYF; DNA: TGTGCCTGGAGTCTGCTAACGGATACGCAGTATTTT
length: 14; J: TRBJ1-6; D: NA; V: TRBV12-3/TRBV12-4; size: few; CDR3: CASRRDGYYSPLHF; DNA: TGTGCCAGCAGACGGGACGGTTACTATTCACCCCTCCACTTT
length: 13; J: TRBJ2-7; D: TRBD1; V: TRBV29-1; size: many; CDR3: CSVGTGVSYEQYF; DNA: TGCAGCGTCGGGACAGGGGTCTCCTACGAGCAGTACTTC
length: 11; J: TRBJ2-1; D: NA; V: TRBV7-2; size: NA; CDR3: CASGILYEQFF; DNA: TGTGCCAGCGGGATTCTCTATGAGCAGTTCTTC
length: 15; J: TRBJ2-1; D: NA; V: TRBV5-1; size: NA; CDR3: CASSLDTPRYNEQFF; DNA: TGCGCCAGCAGCTTGGATACTCCCAGATACAATGAGCAGTTCTTC
length: 17; J: TRBJ2-2; D: TRBD2; V: TRBV24-1; size: NA; CDR3: CATSDPQRGDNTGELFF; DNA: TGTGCCACCAGTGACCCTCAGCGGGGGGATAACACCGGGGAGCTGTTTTTT
length: 15; J: TRBJ2-7; D: TRBD1; V: TRBV3-1; size: few; CDR3: CASSQTGGFSYEQYF; DNA: TGTGCCAGCAGTCAAACAGGGGGCTTCTCCTACGAGCAGTACTTC
length: 14; J: TRBJ1-1; D: NA; V: TRBV7-2; size: NA; CDR3: CASSSYTGHTEAFF; DNA: TGTGCCAGCAGCTCATATACAGGGCACACTGAAGCTTTCTTT
length: 17; J: TRBJ2-7; D: NA; V: TRBV12-2; size: few; CDR3: CASRLEWGGFRSYEQYF; DNA: TGTGCAAGTCGCTTAGAATGGGGCGGATTCCGCTCCTACGAGCAGTACTTC
length: 14; J: TRBJ2-6; D: TRBD2; V: TRBV7-9; size: NA; CDR3: CASSPLGGASVLTF; DNA: TGTGCCAGCAGCCCCCTCGGGGGGGCTAGCGTCCTGACTTTC
length: 14; J: TRBJ2-7; D: TRBD2; V: TRBV7-6; size: few; CDR3: CASSSPLGGGEQYF; DNA: TGTGCCAGCAGCTCCCCCCTGGGGGGGGGCGAGCAGTACTTC
length: 15; J: TRBJ2-1; D: NA; V: TRBV6-5; size: few; CDR3: CASSYTQGVNNEQFF; DNA: TGTGCCAGCAGTTACACACAGGGAGTTAACAATGAGCAGTTCTTC
length: 15; J: TRBJ2-1; D: NA; V: TRBV7-9; size: NA; CDR3: CASSSDGQFGNEQFF; DNA: TGTGCCAGCAGCTCGGATGGACAGTTCGGGAATGAGCAGTTCTTC
length: 16; J: TRBJ1-5; D: TRBD1; V: TRBV7-9; size: NA; CDR3: CASSSGQGGLGQPQHF; DNA: TGTGCCAGCAGCTCTGGACAGGGAGGATTGGGACAGCCCCAGCATTTT
length: 14; J: TRBJ1-1; D: TRBD1; V: TRBV12-3/TRBV12-4; size: few; CDR3: CASSQGQANTEAFF; DNA: TGTGCCAGCAGCCAGGGACAGGCTAACACTGAAGCTTTCTTT
length: 15; J: TRBJ2-7; D: NA; V: TRBV7-2; size: few; CDR3: CASSLVGTGIYEQYF; DNA: TGTGCCAGCAGCTTAGTGGGGACTGGGATCTACGAGCAGTACTTC
length: 15; J: TRBJ2-7; D: TRBD1; V: TRBV28; size: few; CDR3: CASSSPGQGNYEQYF; DNA: TGTGCCAGCAGTTCCCCCGGACAGGGCAACTACGAGCAGTACTTC
length: 16; J: TRBJ2-7; D: NA; V: TRBV7-2; size: few; CDR3: CASSLGAGDSTIGQYF; DNA: TGTGCCAGCAGCTTAGGGGCAGGAGACAGTACAATTGGGCAGTACTTC
length: 12; J: TRBJ1-2; D: NA; V: TRBV6-1; size: few; CDR3: CASRDRPYGYTF; DNA: TGTGCCAGCAGAGACAGGCCTTATGGCTACACCTTC
length: 18; J: TRBJ1-2; D: NA; V: TRBV15; size: NA; CDR3: CATSRDPGAGRDTYGYTF; DNA: TGTGCCACCAGCAGAGATCCGGGGGCAGGTCGAGACACTTATGGCTACACCTTC
length: 15; J: TRBJ2-3; D: NA; V: TRBV12-3/TRBV12-4; size: NA; CDR3: CASSLVGGPQDTQYF; DNA: TGTGCCAGCAGTTTAGTGGGGGGGCCACAAGATACGCAGTATTTT
length: 13; J: TRBJ1-1; D: NA; V: TRBV11-2; size: few; CDR3: CASSLRDGAEAFF; DNA: TGTGCCAGCAGCCTCCGGGACGGTGCTGAAGCTTTCTTT
length: 13; J: TRBJ2-5; D: TRBD2; V: TRBV2; size: NA; CDR3: CASTDQRGETQYF; DNA: TGTGCCAGCACTGACCAGCGGGGGGAGACCCAGTACTTC
length: 14; J: TRBJ1-1; D: NA; V: TRBV12-3/TRBV12-4; size: NA; CDR3: CASSPATGLSEAFF; DNA: TGTGCCAGCAGCCCAGCCACAGGGCTTAGTGAAGCTTTCTTT
length: 17; J: TRBJ2-7; D: TRBD1; V: TRBV7-6; size: NA; CDR3: CASSLAHPGTGGYEQYF; DNA: TGTGCCAGCAGCTTAGCCCACCCCGGGACAGGGGGGTACGAGCAGTACTTC
length: 15; J: TRBJ1-1; D: TRBD1; V: TRBV29-1; size: few; CDR3: CSVFSQGGPNTEAFF; DNA: TGCAGCGTTTTCTCCCAGGGGGGACCGAACACTGAAGCTTTCTTT
length: 15; J: TRBJ2-5; D: NA; V: TRBV5-1; size: NA; CDR3: CASSRLWGREETQYF; DNA: TGCGCCAGCAGTCGACTTTGGGGGCGGGAAGAGACCCAGTACTTC
length: 14; J: TRBJ1-6; D: NA; V: TRBV5-1; size: few; CDR3: CASTPSPGNSPLHF; DNA: TGCGCCAGCACCCCAAGTCCGGGAAATTCACCCCTCCACTTT
length: 15; J: TRBJ2-5; D: NA; V: TRBV11-2; size: few; CDR3: CASSLGLGPRETQYF; DNA: TGTGCCAGCAGCTTAGGCCTAGGGCCCCGAGAGACCCAGTACTTC
length: 15; J: TRBJ2-1; D: TRBD2; V: TRBV6-2/TRBV6-3; size: few; CDR3: CASSILAGSYNEQFF; DNA: TGTGCCAGCAGTATCCTAGCGGGATCCTACAATGAGCAGTTCTTC
length: 16; J: TRBJ2-7; D: NA; V: TRBV20-1; size: NA; CDR3: CSARDRRYSLSYEQYF; DNA: TGCAGTGCTAGAGATCGCAGGTACTCTCTCTCCTACGAGCAGTACTTC
length: 14; J: TRBJ2-5; D: NA; V: TRBV4-2; size: NA; CDR3: CASSQGLQQETQYF; DNA: TGTGCCAGCAGCCAGGGACTTCAACAAGAGACCCAGTACTTC
length: 16; J: TRBJ2-3; D: NA; V: TRBV3-1; size: NA; CDR3: CASSQGLPLLTDTQYF; DNA: TGTGCCAGCAGCCAAGGCCTACCCCTACTCACAGATACGCAGTATTTT
length: 14; J: TRBJ1-2; D: NA; V: TRBV4-1; size: NA; CDR3: CASSQEYRDHGYTF; DNA: TGCGCCAGCAGCCAAGAATACAGGGACCATGGCTACACCTTC
length: 13; J: TRBJ1-4; D: TRBD1; V: TRBV12-3/TRBV12-4; size: many; CDR3: CASRGQLNEKLFF; DNA: TGTGCCAGCAGGGGACAGCTTAATGAAAAACTGTTTTTT
length: 14; J: TRBJ2-7; D: NA; V: TRBV5-6; size: once; CDR3: CASSKTEWDREQYF; DNA: TGTGCCAGCAGCAAAACGGAATGGGATCGCGAGCAGTACTTC